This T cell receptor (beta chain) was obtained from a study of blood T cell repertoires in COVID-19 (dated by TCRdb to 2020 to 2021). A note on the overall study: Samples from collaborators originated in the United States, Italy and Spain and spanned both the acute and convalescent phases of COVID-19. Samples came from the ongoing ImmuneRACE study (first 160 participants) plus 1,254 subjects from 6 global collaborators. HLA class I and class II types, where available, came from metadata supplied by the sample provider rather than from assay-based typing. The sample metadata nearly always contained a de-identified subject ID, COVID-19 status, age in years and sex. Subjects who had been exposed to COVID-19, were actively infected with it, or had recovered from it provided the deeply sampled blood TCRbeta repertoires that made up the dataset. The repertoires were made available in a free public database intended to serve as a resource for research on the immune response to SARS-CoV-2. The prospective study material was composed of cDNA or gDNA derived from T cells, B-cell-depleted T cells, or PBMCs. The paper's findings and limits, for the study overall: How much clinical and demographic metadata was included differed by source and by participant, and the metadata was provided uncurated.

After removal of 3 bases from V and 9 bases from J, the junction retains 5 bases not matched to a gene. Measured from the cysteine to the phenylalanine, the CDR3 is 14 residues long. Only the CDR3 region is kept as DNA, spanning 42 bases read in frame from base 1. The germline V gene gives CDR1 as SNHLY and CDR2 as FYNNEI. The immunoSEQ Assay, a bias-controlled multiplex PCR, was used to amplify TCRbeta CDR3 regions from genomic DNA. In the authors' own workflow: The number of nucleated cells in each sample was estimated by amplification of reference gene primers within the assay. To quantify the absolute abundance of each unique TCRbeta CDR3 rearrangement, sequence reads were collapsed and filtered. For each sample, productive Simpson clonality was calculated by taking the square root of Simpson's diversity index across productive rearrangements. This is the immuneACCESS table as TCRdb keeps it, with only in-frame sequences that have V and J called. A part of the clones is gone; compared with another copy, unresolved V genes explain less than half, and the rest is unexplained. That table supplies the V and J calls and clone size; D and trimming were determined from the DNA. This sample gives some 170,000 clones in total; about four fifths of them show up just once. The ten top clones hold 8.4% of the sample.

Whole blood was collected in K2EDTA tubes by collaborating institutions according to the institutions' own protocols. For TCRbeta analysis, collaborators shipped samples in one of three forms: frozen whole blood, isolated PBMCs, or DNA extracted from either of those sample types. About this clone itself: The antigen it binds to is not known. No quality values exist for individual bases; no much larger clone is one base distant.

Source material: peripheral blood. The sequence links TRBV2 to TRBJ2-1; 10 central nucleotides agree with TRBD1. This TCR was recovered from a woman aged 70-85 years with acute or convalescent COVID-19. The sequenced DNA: TGTGCCAGCAGTGACGGGACAGGGGTTCTTGAGCAGTTCTTC. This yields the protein CASSDGTGVLEQFF. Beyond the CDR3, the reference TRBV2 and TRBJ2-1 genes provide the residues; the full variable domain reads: EPEVTQTPSHQVTQMGQEVILRCVPISNHLYFYWYRQILGQKVEFLVSFYNNEISEKSEIFDDQFSVERPDGSNFTLKIRSTKLEDSAMYFCASSDGTGVLEQFFGPGTRLTVL.